Listed below are T cell receptor beta chains from one sample, sequenced in a study of CXCR3-negative and CXCR3-positive naive CD8 T cells. TCRdb reworked the 5' RACE reads into one entry per CDR3 protein, no DNA. This sample lists 84,000 or so distinct CDR3 sequences; its ten largest clones have about 0.62%. What was sequenced was naive CXCR3+ CD8+ T cells from blood. These receptor sequences come from a human donor in good health. Some clones in this sample may be carry-over from other donors' samples. Each CDR3 is given with its conserved first and last residue.

j_gene	v_gene	CDR3aa
TRBJ2-1	TRBV12-3/TRBV12-4	CASRSSGTNEQLF
TRBJ2-7	TRBV29-1	CSVQRGGFEQYF
TRBJ2-3	TRBV18	CASSPPGLSTDTQYF
TRBJ2-1	TRBV2	CASSDLGTPGDEQFF
TRBJ2-5	TRBV28	CASSYRGGGVQETQYF
TRBJ2-7	TRBV20-1	CSARLPNVPSGEQYF
TRBJ2-1	TRBV20-1	CRGTSGNSYNEQFF
TRBJ2-1	TRBV7-2	CASDSRLSPEQFF
TRBJ2-7	TRBV6-5	CASSYSVAGVVDEQYF
TRBJ1-1	TRBV29-1	CSVGRGQLNTEAFF
TRBJ1-1	TRBV15	CATSLQTLNTEAFF
TRBJ1-5	TRBV27	CASSQGTGPHSNQPQHF
TRBJ2-6	TRBV3-1	CASTLTRADGSNVLTF
TRBJ2-7	TRBV25-1	CAAGGGRTYEQYF
TRBJ2-3	TRBV6-5	CASSYRGRGTDTQYF
TRBJ2-1	TRBV9	CASSQSGPDYNEQFF
TRBJ2-4	TRBV13	CASSEKLAGGKNIQYF
TRBJ1-4	TRBV4-1	CASSQVGHQEKLFF
TRBJ2-1	TRBV27	CASSFVVVRAHSYNEQFF
TRBJ1-5	TRBV28	CASVAGPYSNQPQHF
TRBJ2-1	TRBV9	CASSGEGAWDEQFF
TRBJ1-2	TRBV18	CASSPPGAEGYTF